This TCR beta chain appears in the sequencing data of a study of response to subunit inactivated influenza vaccine. Study-level points and caveats: The authors proposed limited new T cell recruitment per seasonal influenza vaccination.

This clonotype occurred a few times. Its cognate antigen is unknown. Germline V CDR1 and CDR2: SGHDT, YYEEEE. The CDR3 runs to 15 residues. V gave up 5 bases and J gave up 2 bases, with 15 bases separating them. TCRdb analysed the RT-PCR reads with MiXCR anew, one entry per CDR3 protein. The sample includes over 400,000 distinct CDR3 sequences, over 10% of them seen just once. This clonotype was sampled from a man aged 50-60 years who received an inactivated influenza vaccine. J is TRBJ2-3 and V is TRBV5-6; D tentatively reads TRBD1 or TRBD2 (6 bases each). Specimen: PBMCs from blood, collected roughly 45 days after vaccination. CDR3: CASRLKGGITDTQYF. The CDR3 bases are TGTGCCAGCAGATTGAAGGGGGGTATCACAGATACGCAGTATTTT.